The present entry profiles one T cell receptor beta chain with its context. Its specificity is not known. Germline CDR1 and CDR2: SNHLY and FYNNEI. The CDR3 has 17 residues. V shed 5 bases, J shed 3 bases, and the junction held 13 bases outside the gene matches. These data originate in a study of T cell responses to AZD1222 COVID-19 vaccine. Profiled with immunoSEQ multiplex PCR; TCRdb holds only in-frame clones, not every one. The profile shows 150,000 to 200,000 clones, roughly 87% of them singletons. Study-wide findings and caveats: Targeting of unmutated variant regions was reportedly seen in nearly half of spike-specific TCRs. All repertoire sampling was performed exclusively after the peak T cell response.

The specimen was peripheral blood, collected on day 0 of AZD1222 vaccination. The receptor was isolated from an adult in good health. The V call is TRBV2, the J call TRBJ1-5; 7 bases are a match to TRBD1. CDR3 bases: TGTGCCAGCAGTTTTATGTTAGGGGGCACGAACAATCAGCCCCAGCATTTT. Translation gives CASSFMLGGTNNQPQHF.